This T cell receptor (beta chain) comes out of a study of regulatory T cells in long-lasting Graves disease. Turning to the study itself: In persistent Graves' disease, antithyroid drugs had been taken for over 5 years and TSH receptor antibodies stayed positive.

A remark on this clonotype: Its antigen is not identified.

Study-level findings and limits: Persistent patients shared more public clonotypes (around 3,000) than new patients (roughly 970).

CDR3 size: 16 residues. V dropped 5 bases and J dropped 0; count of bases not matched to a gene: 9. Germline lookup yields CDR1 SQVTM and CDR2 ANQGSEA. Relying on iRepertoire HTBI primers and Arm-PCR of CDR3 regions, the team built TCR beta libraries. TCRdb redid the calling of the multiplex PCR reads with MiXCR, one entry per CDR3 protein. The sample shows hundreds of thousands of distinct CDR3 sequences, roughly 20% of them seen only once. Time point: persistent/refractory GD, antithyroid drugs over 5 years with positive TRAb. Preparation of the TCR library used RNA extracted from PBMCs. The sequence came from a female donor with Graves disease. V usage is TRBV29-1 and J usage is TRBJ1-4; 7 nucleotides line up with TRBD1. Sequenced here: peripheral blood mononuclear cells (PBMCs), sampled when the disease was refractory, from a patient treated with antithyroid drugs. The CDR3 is CSVSRDSIATNEKLFF. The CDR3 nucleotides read TGCAGCGTTAGCCGGGACAGTATTGCAACTAATGAAAAACTGTTTTTT.